This T cell receptor (beta chain) was sequenced for a study of cytomegalovirus exposure and HLA in healthy donors. Study conclusions and caveats: Associated with cytomegalovirus, according to the listing, were some 150 TCR beta chains.

Profiled with immunoSEQ multiplex PCR; TCRdb holds only in-frame clones, not every one. The repertoire holds 150,000 to 200,000 clones, roughly 84% seen once, with roughly 10% in the top ten. Only one count was recorded for this clone. The antigen is undetermined. Sequencing used PBMCs. The receptor was derived from a man younger than 45 in good health and CMV-seropositive.

The chain's CDR3 is CASSLPDRGLHEQYF. The CDR3 DNA reads as TGTGCCAGCAGTCTCCCGGACAGGGGGCTCCACGAGCAGTACTTC. This rearrangement joins TRBV6-5 to TRBJ2-7, with 11 nucleotides matching TRBD1. In germline, CDR1 is MNHEY, CDR2 SVGAGI. Germline trimming cut 5 bases from V and 5 bases from J; bases unmatched to any gene: 8. The CDR3 totals 15 residues.